The rows below give T cell receptor beta chains drawn from one sample of a study of blood T cell repertoires in COVID-19. Assay: immunoSEQ multiplex PCR; the TCRdb copy retains only in-frame clones and omits some. The repertoire holds about 97,000 clones, with over 75% as singletons. Source material: peripheral blood. The receptors were gathered from a woman in her 30s with acute or convalescent COVID-19. Both conserved end residues are part of each CDR3. A D gene is named only where the DNA matches it firmly. Size is omitted from some rows. Given values are once, few, many or a class for expanded clones.

cdr3_nt cdr3_aa d_call j_call cdr3_length clone_size v_call
TGTGCCAGCACCCCAGAGGTGACAGGGGCTACTACCGGGGAGCTGTTTTTT CASTPEVTGATTGELFF TRBD1 TRBJ2-2 17 . TRBV2
TGTGCCAGCAGCCTCGGACATGGTAATTCACCCCTCCACTTT CASSLGHGNSPLHF . TRBJ1-6 14 . TRBV3-1/TRBV3-2
TGTGCCAGCAGCGTATCGGGGGGATTCGAAGCTTTCTTT CASSVSGGFEAFF . TRBJ1-1 13 . TRBV9
TGTGCCAGCAGTACCCAGGGGTCCTCCTACGAGCAGTACTTC CASSTQGSSYEQYF . TRBJ2-7 14 . TRBV6-6
TGTGCCAGCAGTATGACAGGGATCTATGGCTACACCTTC CASSMTGIYGYTF TRBD1 TRBJ1-2 13 . TRBV6-2/TRBV6-3
TGTGCCAGCAGCCTCGACAGCCACAATGAGCAGTTCTTC CASSLDSHNEQFF . TRBJ2-1 13 few TRBV6-5
TGTGCCAGCAGCTTGAGCCCTACCCACTATGGCTACACCTTC CASSLSPTHYGYTF . TRBJ1-2 14 . TRBV7-8
TGTGCCACCAGCCGGGGGGGGGCCGGCACAGATACGCAGTATTTT CATSRGGAGTDTQYF TRBD2 TRBJ2-3 15 . TRBV24-1
TGTGCCAGCTCACCACTCGGGACAGGGGGCGCGTCTGAAGCTTTCTTT CASSPLGTGGASEAFF TRBD1 TRBJ1-1 16 . TRBV18
TGTGCCAGCAGCTATTCGGACAGAAACTACGAGCAGTACTTC CASSYSDRNYEQYF . TRBJ2-7 14 . TRBV11-2
TGTGCCAGAAGCAACCATTCTGACAGGCCGGACGAGCAGTACTTC CARSNHSDRPDEQYF . TRBJ2-7 15 . TRBV5-3
TGTGCCAGCAGCGTGACAGGGGAAACTGAAGCTTTCTTT CASSVTGETEAFF TRBD1 TRBJ1-1 13 . TRBV9
TGCAGCGTTGAAAGGGGGAGCGCAGATACGCAGTATTTT CSVERGSADTQYF . TRBJ2-3 13 . TRBV29-1
TGTGCCAGCAGCTTAGATGCGGGGTCAAGAGATACGCAGTATTTT CASSLDAGSRDTQYF . TRBJ2-3 15 once TRBV7-8
TGTGCCAGCAGTTTAAAAGGGACAGGGTTAGGCTACACCTTC CASSLKGTGLGYTF TRBD1 TRBJ1-2 14 . TRBV27
TGTGCCAGCAGTCAAGGGACAGTGAATCAGCCCCAGCATTTT CASSQGTVNQPQHF TRBD1 TRBJ1-5 14 . TRBV7-8
TGTGCCAGCAGGCGAGGGACAGACGAAAACATTCAGTACTTC CASRRGTDENIQYF TRBD1 TRBJ2-4 14 . TRBV7-8
TGCGCCAGCAGCCTGGGACAGGGGGCCGGTGAAAAACTGTTTTTT CASSLGQGAGEKLFF TRBD1 TRBJ1-4 15 . TRBV5-1
TGTGCCATCAGTTGGACAGGGGGCCACGAGCAGTACTTC CAISWTGGHEQYF TRBD1 TRBJ2-7 13 . TRBV10-3
TGTGCCGGAAGAGGGGGTGACACTGAAGCTTTCTTT CAGRGGDTEAFF . TRBJ1-1 12 . TRBV28
TGTGCCACCAGCAGATTCTTTGGGACAGCCTCCTACGAGCAGTACTTC CATSRFFGTASYEQYF TRBD1 TRBJ2-7 16 . TRBV15
TGTGCCAGCACCTTGAGCGGGGGGGCCGACGAGCAGTACTTC CASTLSGGADEQYF TRBD2 TRBJ2-7 14 . TRBV7-9
TGTGCCAGCAGTTACTCGCCGGGACAGGGCTATCAGCCCCAGCATTTT CASSYSPGQGYQPQHF TRBD1 TRBJ1-5 16 . TRBV6-6
TGTGCCAGTTCGGGCACAGGGGGCAGGCAGCCCCAGCATTTT CASSGTGGRQPQHF TRBD1 TRBJ1-5 14 . TRBV19
TGTGCCAGCAGCAACAGTGGAGGGAGTGGGGCCAACGTCCTGACTTTC CASSNSGGSGANVLTF . TRBJ2-6 16 . TRBV7-3
TGTGCCAGCAGCTTAGCTCGGGACTCTGGGGAGCAGTACTTC CASSLARDSGEQYF . TRBJ2-7 14 . TRBV7-2
TGCGCCAGCAGCTTGAGGACAGGGGGATTCAATGAGCAGTTCTTC CASSLRTGGFNEQFF TRBD1 TRBJ2-1 15 . TRBV5-1
TGTGCCAGCAACGACAGGACAGGGAGTAATATGGGGGGCACGCAGTATTTT CASNDRTGSNMGGTQYF TRBD1 TRBJ2-3 17 . TRBV28
TGTGCCTGGAGCCCATTGACAGCTAACTATGGCTACACCTTC CAWSPLTANYGYTF . TRBJ1-2 14 . TRBV30
TGCAGCGTCTGGACAGTCAACTATGGCTACACCTTC CSVWTVNYGYTF . TRBJ1-2 12 . TRBV29-1
TGTGCCAGCAGCCAAGATCAAGGGCAGGGAAATTCACCCCTCCACTTT CASSQDQGQGNSPLHF . TRBJ1-6 16 few TRBV14
TGTGCCAGCACCATCGCGTCCGAGCAGTACTTC CASTIASEQYF . TRBJ2-7 11 . TRBV2
TGTGCCAGCAGTTACTCCACAGGGTCCCGACCCAGAGAAAAACTGTTTTTT CASSYSTGSRPREKLFF . TRBJ1-4 17 . TRBV6-2/TRBV6-3
TGTGCCAGCAGCTTCTTTCAGGGGGTTCTTAATACGCAGTATTTT CASSFFQGVLNTQYF TRBD1 TRBJ2-3 15 . TRBV5-6
TGTGCCAGCAGCCCCTTAGCGGGGGAGAGGTCCTACGAGCAGTACTTC CASSPLAGERSYEQYF TRBD2 TRBJ2-7 16 . TRBV13
TGTGCCACCAGTGATTACTACGGACAGGCTACTTCGAGCACAGATACGCAGTATTTT CATSDYYGQATSSTDTQYF TRBD1 TRBJ2-3 19 . TRBV24-1
TGTGCCAGCAGTTACGGGGGAGGGAGAATCCCTGAAGCTTTCTTT CASSYGGGRIPEAFF . TRBJ1-1 15 . TRBV6-5
TGTGCCAGCAGTACAGGGGGGAGGGAGCAGTACTTC CASSTGGREQYF TRBD1 TRBJ2-7 12 . TRBV6-5
TGTGCCAGCAGAAAGGGGACAGGGCTGGACGAGCAGTACTTC CASRKGTGLDEQYF TRBD1 TRBJ2-7 14 . TRBV27
TGTGCCAGCAGTGAATCCGGGTCCTGGGGCAATCAGCCCCAGCATTTT CASSESGSWGNQPQHF . TRBJ1-5 16 . TRBV6-1
TGTGCCAGCAGCTTCGGTCCCTACGAGCAGTACTTC CASSFGPYEQYF . TRBJ2-7 12 . TRBV11-2
TGCAGCGCCTCGGTGGCGGGGGGGCCAATTGGCACAGATACGCAGTATTTT CSASVAGGPIGTDTQYF TRBD2 TRBJ2-3 17 . TRBV29-1
TGTGCCAGCAGCGCACAGGAATCCTCTGGAAACACCATATATTTT CASSAQESSGNTIYF . TRBJ1-3 15 . TRBV7-9
TGTGCCAGCAGTTTGACACCCGGTGGAAACACCATATATTTT CASSLTPGGNTIYF . TRBJ1-3 14 . TRBV6-6
TGTGCCAGCAGTCCCAGGCCGAACAGTGTCTACTCTGGAAACACCATATATTTT CASSPRPNSVYSGNTIYF . TRBJ1-3 18 . TRBV27
TGTGCCTGGAGTGGGACAGGTCCTTACAATGAGCAGTTCTTC CAWSGTGPYNEQFF TRBD1 TRBJ2-1 14 once TRBV30
TGTGCCAGCAGCATTCGTACAGGGTCTGAGACCCAGTACTTC CASSIRTGSETQYF . TRBJ2-5 14 once TRBV3-1/TRBV3-2
TGTGCCAGCAGTGAGGGGCAGAACTATGGCTACACCTTC CASSEGQNYGYTF . TRBJ1-2 13 . TRBV25-1
TGTGCCAGCAGTTTAGCCGACCGGGGTGAGCAGTTCTTC CASSLADRGEQFF . TRBJ2-1 13 . TRBV28
TGTGCCAGCCTGCGGGAAGGGGGCCTCGGCTACACCTTC CASLREGGLGYTF TRBD1 TRBJ1-2 13 once TRBV6-6
TGTGCCAGCAGCTCCGACAGGGCGGGTCAGCCCCAGCATTTT CASSSDRAGQPQHF TRBD1 TRBJ1-5 14 . TRBV27
TGTGCCAGCAGCGTAGGAGCGGGGGGCGCGGCAGATACGCAGTATTTT CASSVGAGGAADTQYF TRBD2 TRBJ2-3 16 . TRBV9
TGTGCCAGCAGGCCCGATTCTGGTACAGGCGAAGCTTTCTTT CASRPDSGTGEAFF . TRBJ1-1 14 . TRBV2
TGTGCCAGCACCCGGGAGCGGCGGGGGGCAAATGAGCAGTTCTTC CASTRERRGANEQFF TRBD2 TRBJ2-1 15 . TRBV2
TGTGCCAGCCTCAGACTCAATCAGCCCCAGCATTTT CASLRLNQPQHF . TRBJ1-5 12 . TRBV28
TGCGCCAGCAGCTTGGTCCCGGGGGAAGAGACCCAGTACTTC CASSLVPGEETQYF . TRBJ2-5 14 . TRBV5-1
TGTGCCAGCAGTCTCCCGGGACAGCCTCTTATCAGTACCTTC CASSLPGQPLISTF TRBD1 TRBJ1-2 14 . TRBV28